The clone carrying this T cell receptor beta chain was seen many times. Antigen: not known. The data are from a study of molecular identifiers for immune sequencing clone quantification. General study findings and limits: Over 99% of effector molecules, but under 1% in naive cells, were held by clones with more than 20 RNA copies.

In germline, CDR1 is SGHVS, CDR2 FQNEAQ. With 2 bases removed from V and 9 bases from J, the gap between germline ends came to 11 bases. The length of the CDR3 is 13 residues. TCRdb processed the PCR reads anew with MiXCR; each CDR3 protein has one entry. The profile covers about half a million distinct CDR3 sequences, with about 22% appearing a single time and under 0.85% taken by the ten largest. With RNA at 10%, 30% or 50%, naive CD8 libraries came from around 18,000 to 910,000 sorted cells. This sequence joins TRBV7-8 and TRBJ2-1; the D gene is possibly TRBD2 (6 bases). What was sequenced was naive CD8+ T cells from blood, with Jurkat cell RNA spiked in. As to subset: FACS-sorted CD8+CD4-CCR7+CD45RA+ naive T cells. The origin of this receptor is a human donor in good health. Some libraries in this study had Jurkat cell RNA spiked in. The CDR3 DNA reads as TGTGCCAGCAGCTTATTTGGTAGCGGTGAGCAGTTCTTC. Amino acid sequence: CASSLFGSGEQFF.